In this sample, the clone carrying this TCR beta chain turned up a few times. Its antigen remains unknown. CDR1 LNHNV and CDR2 YYDKDF come from the germline V gene (reference sequence). V was shortened by 0 bases and J by 2 bases, with 10 bases between the two germline ends. This CDR3 comprises 16 residues. This sample stems from a study of cytomegalovirus exposure and HLA in healthy donors. Study results and limitations: Many donors carried some public TCRs, although rarity characterized most TCR sequences.

PCR employed 60 Vbeta and 13 Jbeta primers. Generated by immunoSEQ multiplex PCR, the TCRdb table keeps only in-frame clones and is missing some. The data hold fewer than 200,000 clones, with 65% to 70% observed a single time. V gene TRBV15 combines with J gene TRBJ2-2; perhaps TRBD1 as D (5 bases). Sequencing used PBMCs. The clonotype comes from a young woman in good health and CMV-seropositive. DNA for the CDR3: TGTGCCACCAGCAGAGAAAGACAGATTAACACCGGGGAGCTGTTTTTT. It yields the protein CATSRERQINTGELFF.